Included here is one TCR beta chain sequence, with context. The antigen is not known. This specimen comes from a study of post-analysis software for immune sequencing data. Study-wide findings and caveats: TRBV5-6, TRBV5-1 and TRBV20-1 were among five TRBV segments more frequent in patients than controls.

CDR1 and CDR2 from the germline V gene are SQVTM and ANQGSEA. This CDR3 has 14 residues. The library was made from cDNA and included unique molecular identifiers. MiXCR was run by TCRdb on the PCR reads, yielding one entry per CDR3 protein. The repertoire has roughly 620,000 distinct CDR3 sequences, roughly two fifths of them found once; the top ten carry 1.5% to 2%. The gene calls are TRBV29-1 and TRBJ2-5; the D gene is possibly TRBD1 (6 bases). The DNA matches TRBJ2-7 better at its end, which makes the J call doubtful. Sequenced sample: blood. This clonotype was sampled from a girl aged 10-17 years with multiple sclerosis. In DNA, the CDR3 is TGCAGCGTTGTTAAGTCCGACAGGTGTGCCGAGCAGTACTTC. Residues: CSVVKSDRCAEQYF.